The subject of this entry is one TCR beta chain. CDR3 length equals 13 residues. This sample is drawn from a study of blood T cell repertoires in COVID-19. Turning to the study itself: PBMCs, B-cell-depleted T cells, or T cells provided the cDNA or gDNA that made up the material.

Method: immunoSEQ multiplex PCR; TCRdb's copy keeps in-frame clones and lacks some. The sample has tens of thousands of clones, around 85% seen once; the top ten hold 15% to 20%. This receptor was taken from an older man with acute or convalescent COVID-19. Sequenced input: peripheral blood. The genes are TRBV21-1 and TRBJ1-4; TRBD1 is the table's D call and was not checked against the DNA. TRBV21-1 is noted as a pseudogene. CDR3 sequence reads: CASSRQEFEKLFF. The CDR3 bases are TGTGCCAGCAGCCGACAGGAGTTCGAAAAACTGTTTTTT.